This T cell receptor beta chain was profiled in a study of vaccination and CD4 T cells after COVID-19. Study summary: Sampling post-COVID took place a median roughly 93 days after diagnosis (range 35 to 161). A few convalescent patients were sampled post-vaccination (at day 14 and at days 161 to 241). Broader study findings: A relatively small number of convalescent patients were studied, and no early post-infection timepoints were included.

Time point denoted: late sampling 161 to 241 days after vaccination in three convalescent patients. March to December 2020 was the span of positive PCR dates, which predated US Alpha, Beta and Delta variants. The V end lost 5 bases, the J end lost 5 bases, and 15 bases lay between the germline ends. Germline V gives CDR1 MDHEN, CDR2 SYDVKM. The CDR3 is 14 residues long. TCRdb itself ran the PCR reads through MiXCR, one entry per CDR3 protein. The table has around 31,000 distinct CDR3 sequences, approximately 48% seen once; the top ten hold 5.8%. This clonotype was found a few times. Antigen specificity is unknown.

This clonotype originated in a human donor who had recovered from COVID-19. This sample comprised CD4+ T cells from blood, obtained about 7 months after SARS-CoV-2 vaccination. The gene calls are TRBV28 and TRBJ2-5, with D tentatively TRBD2 (6 bases). The CDR3 bases are TGTGCCAGCAGTGGGACCGGGGGTCGGGAGACCCAGTACTTC. Encoded protein: CASSGTGGRETQYF.